The rows below give T cell receptor beta chains drawn from one sample of a study of blood T cell repertoires in COVID-19. Data came from immunoSEQ multiplex PCR; TCRdb stores just in-frame clones and leaves some out. The sample yields some 320,000 clones, around nine tenths seen once. Specimen: PBMCs or T cells enriched from blood (not recorded which). These receptor sequences come from a man in his 60s who had recovered from COVID-19. Both conserved end residues are part of each CDR3. The order of the fields is D gene, clone size, J gene, V gene, CDR3 DNA, CDR3 protein. D genes are given only for firm matches. Only some rows state a clone size, as once, few, many or a class for expanded clones.

>.|once|TRBJ1-5|TRBV7-2
TGTGCCAGCAGCTTAGCATCGGAGCAGCCCCAGCATTTT
CASSLASEQPQHF
>TRBD2|.|TRBJ2-1|TRBV10-1
TGCGCCAGCAGCGACTTTACTAGCGGGGCGTACAATGAGCAGTTCTTC
CASSDFTSGAYNEQFF
>TRBD1|.|TRBJ2-1|TRBV18
TGTGCCAGCTCATGGGACAGGGCCTCCTACAATGAGCAGTTCTTC
CASSWDRASYNEQFF
>.|.|TRBJ2-5|TRBV2
TGTGCCAGCAAGGGGGTCCAAGAGACCCAGTACTTC
CASKGVQETQYF
>.|once|TRBJ2-1|TRBV7-9
TGTGCCAGCAGCTCCTTGACCGGGACAAATTACAATGAGCAGTTCTTC
CASSSLTGTNYNEQFF
>.|.|TRBJ1-1|TRBV11-2
TGTGCCAGCAGCTTAGACAGGGTGGGATTCACTGAAGCTTTCTTT
CASSLDRVGFTEAFF
>.|.|TRBJ1-1|TRBV9
TGTGCCAGCAGCGTAGGGCCCCGGGCGGGCACTGAAGCTTTCTTT
CASSVGPRAGTEAFF
>.|.|TRBJ2-6|TRBV19
TGTGCCACCTCGGAGGGACGGGCCAACGTCCTGACTTTC
CATSEGRANVLTF
>TRBD2|.|TRBJ2-5|TRBV7-3
TGTGCCAGCAGCTTAGGCCTCGGCGGGAGCAGAGAGACCCAGTACTTC
CASSLGLGGSRETQYF
>TRBD1|.|TRBJ2-7|TRBV2
TGTGCCAGCACGGACAGGGAATACGAGCAGTACTTC
CASTDREYEQYF
>TRBD1|.|TRBJ1-1|TRBV2
TGTGCCAGCAGTGAGTTGACAGGGATTGGTGAAGCTTTCTTT
CASSELTGIGEAFF
>.|few|TRBJ1-3|TRBV28
TGTGCCAGCAGCGATGCTGCCGGTGTCAACACCATATATTTT
CASSDAAGVNTIYF
>TRBD2|.|TRBJ2-1|TRBV29-1
TGCAGCGTTGACAGCCTAGCGGGAGGGGTATCCTACAATGAGCAGTTCTTC
CSVDSLAGGVSYNEQFF
>.|.|TRBJ2-7|TRBV11-2
TGTGCCAGCAGCCAAGGGGGGGCGGGCCTCTCCTACGAGCAGTACTTC
CASSQGGAGLSYEQYF
>.|once|TRBJ2-1|TRBV21-1
TGTACCAGCGAGGAACGGGAGTACAATGAGCAGTTCTTC
CTSEEREYNEQFF
>TRBD2|.|TRBJ2-1|TRBV29-1
TGCAGCGTTTCCCGGAGCGGGAGGGCCAATGAGCAGTTCTTC
CSVSRSGRANEQFF
>TRBD1|.|TRBJ2-7|TRBV5-1
TGCGCCAGCAGCCAGGACAGGGGCCAGTCCTACGAGCAGTACTTC
CASSQDRGQSYEQYF
>TRBD1|.|TRBJ1-6|TRBV6-2/TRBV6-3
TGTGCCAGCAGTACCCGGGACAGGGGAAATTCACCCCTCCACTTT
CASSTRDRGNSPLHF
>.|.|TRBJ1-2|TRBV6-5
TGTGCCAGCAGTTCCCGAGGGCTCAGCACTAACTATGGCTACACCTTC
CASSSRGLSTNYGYTF
>TRBD1|.|TRBJ2-7|TRBV29-1
TGCAGCGTTTCCGGGACAGGGGTCTCCTACGAGCAGTACTTC
CSVSGTGVSYEQYF
>.|.|TRBJ1-1|TRBV27
TGTGCCAGCTCCCACGAAGGGGGAGAAGCTTTCTTT
CASSHEGGEAFF
>TRBD2|.|TRBJ2-5|TRBV4-3
TGCGCCAGCAGCCATAGTAGCGGGTACCAAGAGACCCAGTACTTC
CASSHSSGYQETQYF
>TRBD2|.|TRBJ2-5|TRBV20-1
TGCAGTGCTAGTTCCCCGGGGACTAGCGGAATCCAAGAGACCCAGTACTTC
CSASSPGTSGIQETQYF
>TRBD2|.|TRBJ2-3|TRBV5-1
TGCGCCAGCAGCCCGGGACTAGCAAGGTCAGATACGCAGTATTTT
CASSPGLARSDTQYF
>TRBD2|.|TRBJ2-3|TRBV28
TGTGCCAGCAGTTCCCCCGGTAGCGGGAGTTCAGATACGCAGTATTTT
CASSSPGSGSSDTQYF
>TRBD2|.|TRBJ2-5|TRBV6-1
TGTGCCAGCAGTGAATACGGCAAGCGGGAGACTAGGGGGACCCAGTACTTC
CASSEYGKRETRGTQYF
>.|.|TRBJ2-1|TRBV9
TGTGCCAGCAAGGACTATCCCACCTACAATGAGCAGTTCTTC
CASKDYPTYNEQFF
>TRBD1|.|TRBJ1-2|TRBV7-9
TGTGCCAGCAGCTCCGGGACAGGATGGAGCGGCTACACCTTC
CASSSGTGWSGYTF
>.|.|TRBJ1-5|TRBV19
TGTGCCAGTACCCTATACTCCAAATATAGCAATCAGCCCCAGCATTTT
CASTLYSKYSNQPQHF
>.|.|TRBJ2-1|TRBV7-3
TGTGCCAGCAGCTTAAACGGTTACAATGAGCAGTTCTTC
CASSLNGYNEQFF
>.|few|TRBJ2-5|TRBV28
TGTGCCAGCAGCCACCTCGGGCAGGCGGGGACCCAGTACTTC
CASSHLGQAGTQYF
>TRBD2|.|TRBJ2-7|TRBV7-3
TGTGCCAGCAGCAGGACTAGCGGGAACTACGAGCAGTACTTC
CASSRTSGNYEQYF
>TRBD1|.|TRBJ1-1|TRBV29-1
TGCAGCGGGGACAGGGGTGACACTGAAGCTTTCTTT
CSGDRGDTEAFF
>.|.|TRBJ1-6|TRBV20-1
TGCAGTGCTAGTTCACCGGGACAAGGGAATTCACCCCTCCACTTT
CSASSPGQGNSPLHF
>TRBD2|.|TRBJ2-1|TRBV9
TGTGCCAGCAGCCCGGGGACTAGCGGACGTCTCCACAATGAGCAGTTCTTC
CASSPGTSGRLHNEQFF
>.|.|TRBJ2-5|TRBV5-3
TGTGCCAGAAGCTTGGCAGGCCAAGAGACCCAGTACTTC
CARSLAGQETQYF
>.|.|TRBJ1-2|TRBV28
TGTGCCAGCAGTCCCCGGACAACCAACTATGGCTACACCTTC
CASSPRTTNYGYTF
>.|.|TRBJ1-1|TRBV7-9
TGTGCCAGCAGCTCCCCTTTCGGACAGCTAAGAATGAACACTGAAGCTTTCTTT
CASSSPFGQLRMNTEAFF
>TRBD2|.|TRBJ2-1|TRBV7-9
TGTGCCAGCAGTCCCGTAGCGGGGCCGTCGGAGCAGTTCTTC
CASSPVAGPSEQFF
>.|.|TRBJ2-2|TRBV2
TGTGCCAGCTCCCAGGACACCGGGGAGCTGTTTTTT
CASSQDTGELFF
>TRBD1|.|TRBJ1-2|TRBV19
TGTGCCAGTAGTTTACAGGGGTTCGACTACACCTTC
CASSLQGFDYTF
>TRBD2|.|TRBJ2-7|TRBV6-5
TGTGCCAGCAGTCCCACGGGACTAGCCCCCTACGAGCAGTACTTC
CASSPTGLAPYEQYF
>.|.|TRBJ2-3|TRBV5-4
TGTGCCAGCGGACTAGGGGGGGACCCCGTTTATTTT
CASGLGGDPVYF
>TRBD1|.|TRBJ1-2|TRBV19
TGTGCCAGTTTAACCGGGACAGGATATGGCTACACCTTC
CASLTGTGYGYTF
>.|.|TRBJ1-5|TRBV7-2
TGTGCCAGCAGCTTACAGGGGAGAACTCAGCCCCAGCATTTT
CASSLQGRTQPQHF
>.|.|TRBJ2-7|TRBV20-1
TGCAGTGCTAGTTTGCGGAGTTTAAATCCCTACGAGCAGTACTTC
CSASLRSLNPYEQYF
>.|.|TRBJ1-2|TRBV28
TGTGCCAGCTCCCGGACAGCTAACTATGGCTACACCTTC
CASSRTANYGYTF
>.|.|TRBJ2-1|TRBV5-4
TGTGCCAGCAGCTTGGAACAGACGAGCTCCTACAATGAGCAGTTCTTC
CASSLEQTSSYNEQFF
>.|few|TRBJ1-5|TRBV27
TGTGCCAGCAGTTTCCTGGGGGCCCCCCAGCCCCAGCATTTT
CASSFLGAPQPQHF
>.|.|TRBJ1-1|TRBV4-2
TGTGCCAGCAGCCACCTCGAGGAGGGGAACACTGAAGCTTTCTTT
CASSHLEEGNTEAFF
>.|.|TRBJ1-2|TRBV30
TGTGCCGGGCTCTTCAGTAACTATGGCTACACCTTC
CAGLFSNYGYTF
>TRBD2|.|TRBJ2-3|TRBV7-2
TGTGCCAGCAGCTCCTGGACTAGCGGGCCCACAGATACGCAGTATTTT
CASSSWTSGPTDTQYF
>.|.|TRBJ2-3|TRBV27
TGTGCCAGCAGTGTCGGTGGGGGGATAGATACGCAGTATTTT
CASSVGGGIDTQYF
>.|once|TRBJ2-7|TRBV27
TGTGCCAGCAGTTTATTTGGTAAGTCGGGACAACTCTACGAGCAGTACTTC
CASSLFGKSGQLYEQYF